The text below deals with one TCR beta chain. The sample is drawn from a study of cytomegalovirus exposure and HLA in healthy donors. Researchers ran the PCR with 60 Vbeta and 13 Jbeta primers. Some clones are missing from TCRdb's copy, which holds only in-frame ones; the method was immunoSEQ multiplex PCR. This table has hundreds of thousands of clones, about 75% appearing once. The junction had 15 bases not matched to a gene; V was cut back by 6 bases and J by 5 bases. The CDR3 contains 16 residues. In germline, CDR1 is MNHEY, CDR2 SMNVEV (reference sequence). This TCR was sampled from a female donor in good health and CMV-seronegative. The chain employs TRBV27 and TRBJ2-7; 8 bases line up with TRBD1. The sequenced sample consisted of PBMCs. This CDR3 reads CASSRPGQVTGDEQYF. The DNA for the CDR3 is TGTGCCAGCAGCCGGCCGGGACAGGTGACCGGGGACGAGCAGTACTTC.